This entry describes one T cell receptor beta chain. Its antigen is unknown. The CDR3 covers 14 residues. Germline trimming cut 7 bases from V and 7 bases from J; bases unmatched to any gene: 13. CDR1 SQVTM and CDR2 ANQGSEA come from the germline V gene. This entry is derived from a study of T cell clonotyping in hematopoietic cell transplantation. The assay was immunoSEQ multiplex PCR, and TCRdb's table has in-frame clones only and misses some. The sample carries about 7,200 clones, around 89% recorded once. Blood collection times were about day -28 and days 30, 100, 180 posttransplant. Overall study results and limits: Few recipient clonotypes overlapped donors; over 95% were de novo at given depth. Recipient TCR diversity dropped after transplant; expanded clonotypes rose from day 30 to 180. No sorting was done, leaving CD4 and CD8 contributions mixed.

This chain links TRBV29-1 with TRBJ1-2; 9 bases are a match to TRBD1. The receptor's source is a male patient aged 18 to 35 who had an allogeneic stem cell transplant from a related donor, so the T cells may come from the graft donor. Some clones in this sample may be carry-over from other donors' samples. Sequenced material: PBMCs, taken 100 days after allogeneic stem cell transplant. CDR3: CSGTSGTGYGGYTF. The CDR3 DNA follows: TGCAGCGGAACCTCCGGGACAGGGTATGGTGGCTACACCTTC.